The present T cell receptor (beta chain) was sequenced within a study of blood T cell repertoires in COVID-19. This table comes from immunoSEQ multiplex PCR, and its TCRdb copy is limited to in-frame clones, with some not included. Of roughly 68,000 clones detected, around nine tenths appear once; the ten largest clones hold 5.5% to 8%. This CDR3 has 14 amino acids. The germline V gene has CDR1 LGHNA and CDR2 YNFKEQ. After removal of 6 bases from V and 6 bases from J, the junction contained 9 bases not matched to a gene. The TCR sequence derives from a man aged 50 to 60 with active COVID-19. The genes are TRBV4-2 and TRBJ2-3; 7 positions agree with TRBD2. The specimen sequenced was peripheral blood. The DNA for the CDR3 is TGTGCCAGCAGTCGCGGGGGAGGGCAGGATACGCAGTATTTT. It codes for CASSRGGGQDTQYF.